The 4 T cell receptor beta chains given below trace back to one sample, sequenced in a study of blood T cell repertoires in COVID-19. The table came from immunoSEQ multiplex PCR; TCRdb's copy has only in-frame clones and leaves some out. Here the sample spans some 90,000 clones, approximately 88% being singletons. Sequencing used peripheral blood. The receptors were gathered from a middle-aged man with COVID-19, enrolled during active disease.

This clone has just a few counts. The chain has TRBV7-3 and TRBJ2-1, with a possible D match to TRBD1 (5 bases). The CDR3 loop spans 15 amino acids. The germline V gene has CDR1 SGHTA and CDR2 FQGTGA. The V gene lost 2 bases and the J gene lost 5 bases, with 13 bases spanning the gap. The CDR3 here is CASSLQGFEDNEQFF. CDR3 sequence (DNA): TGTGCCAGCAGCTTACAGGGCTTTGAGGACAATGAGCAGTTCTTC.

CDR3 protein: CATTRAGGLADTQYF. In DNA form, the CDR3 reads TGTGCCACTACAAGGGCGGGGGGGTTGGCAGATACGCAGTATTTT. The rearrangement links TRBV28 to TRBJ2-3; 9 bases are shared with TRBD2. The length of the CDR3 is 15 residues. After removal of 10 bases from V and 4 bases from J, the junction contained 12 bases not matched to a gene. Germline values: CDR1 MDHEN, CDR2 SYDVKM.

A single count supports this clone. The V and J genes are TRBV15 and TRBJ1-3, with D hard to call. Trimming pared 5 bases from V and 0 bases from J, leaving 17 bases between. The CDR3 spans 17 residues. Germline V CDR1 and CDR2: LNHNV, YYDKDF (reference sequence). The CDR3 protein is CATSPRGWQTSGNTIYF. The DNA of the CDR3 is TGTGCCACCAGCCCCAGAGGGTGGCAGACCTCTGGAAACACCATATATTTT.

The chain joins TRBV5-6 to TRBJ2-2; TRBD2 is a possible D gene (5 bases). The CDR3 sequence is 14 residues long. Germline lookup yields CDR1 SGHDT and CDR2 YYEEEE. The V end lost 0 bases, the J end lost 5 bases, and 8 bases lay between the germline ends. The CDR3 region has the DNA TGTGCCAGCAGCTTGGGCGGGCAGACCGGGGAGCTGTTTTTT. Protein product: CASSLGGQTGELFF.